Presented here are 16 T cell receptor beta chains from one specimen sequenced in a study of blood T cells in healthy people across ages. Through a sample-barcoded 5' primer and a J-beta primer mix, a second PCR was run for 7 to 11 cycles. TCRdb independently ran MiXCR on the 5' RACE reads; one entry per CDR3 protein. Seen here are about a million distinct CDR3 sequences, under 40% observed once, and the top ten hold around 12%. Material for sequencing was blood. The receptors stem from a man aged 18 to 29 in good health.

The V call is TRBV20-1, the J call TRBJ2-5, with D perhaps matching TRBD1 or TRBD2 (7 bases each). V lost 3 bases, J lost 0 bases, and 20 bases lay in between. The CDR3 length is 17 residues. CDR1 is DFQATT and CDR2 is SNEGSKA in the germline V gene (reference sequence). The CDR3 coding sequence is TGCAGTGCTAGTTCGTTCCAGGGGGGGCGGTACCAAGAGACCCAGTACTTC. It translates to CSASSFQGGRYQETQYF.

This clonotype was counted a few times. The chain joins TRBV7-2 to TRBJ1-1; D is possibly TRBD1 (5 bases). Trimming shortened V by 5 bases and J by 3 bases, and 16 bases separated the two germline ends. The CDR3 runs to 15 residues. Germline V gene data show CDR1 as SGHTA and CDR2 as FQGNSA. The CDR3 loop is CASSEGPGGDTEAFF. The DNA for the CDR3 is TGTGCCAGCAGCGAAGGCCCGGGAGGGGACACTGAAGCTTTCTTT.

The chain carries TRBV28 and TRBJ1-5, with D maybe TRBD1 (6 bases). Germline CDR1 is MDHEN and CDR2 is SYDVKM. V was shortened by 4 bases and J by 7 bases, with 14 bases between the two germline ends. The CDR3 is 14 amino acids. The CDR3 region is CASSSPAGDQPQHF. The CDR3 nucleotides are TGTGCCAGCAGTTCGCCAGCAGGGGACCAGCCCCAGCATTTT.

The chain joins TRBV9 to TRBJ1-2, with D possibly being TRBD1 (5 bases). Trimming shortened V by 2 bases and J by 8 bases, and 16 bases separated the two germline ends. CDR1 and CDR2 from the germline V gene are SGDLS and YYNGEE. The CDR3 extends over 14 amino acids. This CDR3 is CASSVQGPGGGYTF. CDR3 in DNA: TGTGCCAGCAGCGTTCAGGGACCAGGAGGAGGCTACACCTTC.

V gene TRBV5-1 combines with J gene TRBJ2-1; 11 bases agree with TRBD1. Trimming cost V 0 bases and J 7 bases; bases outside gene matches: 9. The CDR3 spans 17 residues. Germline CDR1 reads SGHRS; CDR2 reads YFSETQ. As DNA, the CDR3 is TGCGCCAGCAGCTTGGACAGGACAGGGGGCGCTGCAAATGAGCAGTTCTTC. Translating gives CASSLDRTGGAANEQFF.

In its sample, this clonotype was seen once. The chain is built from TRBV5-1 and TRBJ2-3; D gene ambiguous. V was shortened by 2 bases and J by 0 bases, with 10 bases between the two germline ends. In germline, CDR1 is SGHRS, CDR2 YFSETQ. CDR3 length: 15 residues. The CDR3 sequence is CASSFLHTSTDTQYF. For the CDR3, the DNA is TGCGCCAGCAGCTTCTTACATACTAGCACAGATACGCAGTATTTT.

V is TRBV4-1 and J is TRBJ2-5; 10 bases fit TRBD2. After removal of 3 bases from V and 5 bases from J, the junction contained 9 bases not matched to a gene. The CDR3 runs 16 residues. Germline V gene data show CDR1 as MGHRA and CDR2 as YSYEKL. CDR3 nucleotide sequence: TGCGCCAGCAGCCACCGTAGCGGGGGGATCGATGAGACCCAGTACTTC. Amino acids: CASSHRSGGIDETQYF.

This clonotype was seen only once. J is TRBJ1-2 and V is TRBV19; no definite D call. There are 13 residues in the CDR3. Germline loops: CDR1 LNHDA, CDR2 SQIVND (reference sequence). V was clipped by 6 bases and J by 5 bases, with 13 bases between them. The CDR3 is CASSLIFTYGYTF. CDR3 sequence (DNA): TGTGCCAGTAGCCTGATCTTCACTTATGGCTACACCTTC. Combining the CDR3 with reference TRBV19 and TRBJ1-2 gives the whole variable domain DGGITQSPKYLFRKEGQNVTLSCEQNLNHDAMYWYRQDPGQGLRLIYYSQIVNDFQKGDIAEGYSVSREKKESFPLTVTSAQKNPTAFYLCASSLIFTYGYTFGSGTRLTVV.

This clonotype occurred once. At one end the junction does not follow the germline gene, possibly because of a read error. This chain uses TRBV28 with TRBJ2-2; TRBD2 might be the D (7 bases). The length of the CDR3 is 16 residues. In germline, CDR1 is MDHEN, CDR2 SYDVKM. CDR3 protein: CASSAAGRGHTGELFF. The CDR3 region has the DNA TGTGCCAGCAGTGCCGCGGGGCGGGGGCACACCGGGGAACTGTTTTTT.

The chain combines TRBV7-2 with TRBJ2-1, with 9 nucleotides matching TRBD1. The CDR3 covers 14 residues. The ends lost 7 bases at V and 8 bases at J; junction bases unmatched: 9. The germline V gene has CDR1 SGHTA and CDR2 FQGNSA. CDR3 nucleotide sequence: TGTGCCAGCATTCCGGGACAGGGAAGGTATGAGCAGTTCTTC. Protein: CASIPGQGRYEQFF. Together with reference TRBV7-2 and TRBJ2-1, the CDR3 gives the full variable domain: GAGVSQSPSNKVTEKGKDVELRCDPISGHTALYWYRQSLGQGLEFLIYFQGNSAPDKSGLPSDRFSAERTGGSVSTLTIQRTQQEDSAVYLCASIPGQGRYEQFFGPGTRLTVL.

This clonotype has more than one count but fewer than ten. The J gene is TRBJ1-2, the V gene TRBV5-1, with D maybe TRBD1 (6 bases). Trimming stripped 4 bases from V and 2 bases from J, with 21 bases between. CDR3 length equals 17 residues. Germline V CDR1 and CDR2: SGHRS, YFSETQ. CDR3 region: CASSPGLLGQFNYGYTF. The DNA for the CDR3 is TGCGCCAGCAGCCCGGGCCTCTTGGGACAATTCAACTATGGCTACACCTTC.

The chain employs TRBV19 and TRBJ1-1; D not resolved. The germline gives CDR1 LNHDA, CDR2 SQIVND (reference sequence). The CDR3 runs to 13 residues. Between the trimmed V and J ends, which lost 2 bases and 5 bases, there was a span of 9 bases. The CDR3 is CASSINVFTEAFF. The CDR3 DNA reads as TGTGCCAGTAGTATAAACGTATTTACTGAAGCTTTCTTT.

This clonotype was counted a few times. The CDR3 loop is CASKGGWNTEAFF. In DNA, the CDR3 is TGTGCCAGCAAGGGGGGTTGGAACACTGAAGCTTTCTTT. The chain combines TRBV12-3 or TRBV12-4 with TRBJ1-1; TRBD1 might be the D (6 bases). Trimming took 7 bases from V and 1 from J, leaving 10 bases between them. The CDR3 is 13 residues long.

In this sample, this clonotype turned up a few times. The chain combines TRBV6-2 or TRBV6-3 with TRBJ1-2, with D uncertain. V was pared by 6 bases and J by 4 bases, with 9 bases between. Germline V lookup: CDR1 MNHEY, CDR2 SVGEGT. CDR3 size: 12 residues. CDR3 in DNA: TGTGCCAGCAGCGAAAAGGTCTATGGCTACACCTTC. Translated, it gives CASSEKVYGYTF.

CDR3 DNA: TGTGCCAGCTCACCACGGGCAGACCCTGAAGCTTTCTTT. This gives the protein CASSPRADPEAFF. This rearrangement joins TRBV18 to TRBJ1-1; D is undetermined. V was pared by 1 base and J by 6 bases, with 9 bases between. In germline, CDR1 is KGHSH, CDR2 LQKENI. The CDR3 totals 13 residues.

The rearrangement uses TRBV20-1 and TRBJ1-2, with D possibly matching TRBD1 (6 bases). V was clipped by 5 bases and J by 4 bases, with 14 bases between them. Per germline, CDR1 DFQATT and CDR2 SNEGSKA (reference sequence). This CDR3 is built from 13 residues. The CDR3: CSAHRTDSYGYTF. The CDR3 coding sequence is TGCAGTGCTCACCGGACAGATAGCTATGGCTACACCTTC.